This TCR beta chain was recovered during a study of beta chain features in type 1 diabetes. For the study at large: Cell yields, gender and age were similar in healthy donors and patients.

CDR1 is LNHDA and CDR2 is SQIVND in the germline V gene (reference sequence). J gave up 5 bases and V 5 bases, and 6 bases lay outside the gene matches. This CDR3 contains 15 residues. The authors reverse transcribed all of the isolated RNA, so sequencing captured expressed TCRB transcripts. The data were produced by immunoSEQ multiplex PCR, yet TCRdb's version contains in-frame clones alone and is incomplete. This table holds hundreds of thousands of clones, less than 20% found once. Input material: naive CD4+ T cells from blood. This clonotype was obtained from a young man in good health. This chain links TRBV19 with TRBJ1-2; 12 positions match TRBD1. CDR3: CASSSPGQGAYGYTF. The CDR3 coding sequence is TGTGCCAGTAGTTCCCCGGGACAGGGGGCTTATGGCTACACCTTC.